One sample yielded the 27 T cell receptor beta chains listed below, sequenced in a study of immune cell composition in non-small cell lung cancer. Normal lung was sampled as far from the tumour as possible, at least 3 cm. Assay: immunoSEQ multiplex PCR; the TCRdb copy retains only in-frame clones and omits some. The table shows about 3,400 clones, with around two thirds occurring only once. Sequenced input: non-adjacent lung tissue. These receptors were taken from a human donor with non-small cell lung cancer.

This chain's CDR3 is CASSPGTGAKNIQYF. CDR3 nucleotide sequence: TGTGCCAGCAGCCCCGGGACAGGGGCAAAAAACATTCAGTACTTC. The V and J genes are TRBV4-2 and TRBJ2-4, with TRBD1 identical over 10 bases. V trimming: 4 bases; J trimming: 4 bases; junction bases outside the gene matches: 4. The CDR3 covers 15 residues. CDR1 is LGHNA and CDR2 is YNFKEQ in the germline V gene.

This clone has only a few counts. The chain links TRBV7-9 to TRBJ1-1; tentative D call: TRBD1 (6 bases). V was trimmed by 4 bases and J by 11 bases, leaving 26 bases between them. The CDR3 has 16 residues. Germline V gene sequence: CDR1 SEHNR, CDR2 FQNEAQ (reference sequence). The CDR3 nucleotides read TGTGCCAGCAGCTCGAGACTAGGGGGGGGAGGCGTTGGGGCTTTCTTT. Protein product: CASSSRLGGGGVGAFF.

This clone came up a few times. The chain combines TRBV5-1 with TRBJ1-2; tentative D call: TRBD1 (6 bases). Per germline, CDR1 SGHRS and CDR2 YFSETQ. There are 16 residues in the CDR3. V lost 4 bases, J lost 0 bases, and 16 bases lay in between. Written as DNA, the CDR3 is TGCGCCAGCAGCGCGACGACAGGCCTCGCTAACTATGGCTACACCTTC. It yields the protein CASSATTGLANYGYTF.

This chain links TRBV11-2 with TRBJ2-3; D possibly corresponds to TRBD1 (5 bases). The CDR3 sequence is 11 residues long. V was trimmed by 3 bases and J by 14 bases, leaving 12 bases between them. The germline CDR1 and CDR2 sequences are SGHAT and FQNNGV. The CDR3 sequence: CASSFTTGPYF. CDR3 sequence (DNA): TGTGCCAGCAGCTTTACCACAGGTCCGTATTTT.

The chain uses TRBV6-5 and TRBJ1-2; 8 bases are a match to TRBD1. CDR3 size: 14 residues. CDR1 is MNHEY and CDR2 is SVGAGI in the germline V gene. V dropped 2 bases and J dropped 7; count of bases not matched to a gene: 6. The CDR3: CASSYETGAIGYTF. The DNA of the CDR3 is TGTGCCAGCAGTTACGAGACAGGGGCAATTGGCTACACCTTC.

This sequence joins TRBV4-1 and TRBJ2-3; D unresolved. This CDR3 is built from 15 residues. Between the trimmed V and J ends, which lost 2 bases and 4 bases, there was a span of 13 bases. Germline V gene lookup returns CDR1 MGHRA and CDR2 YSYEKL. The CDR3 nucleotides read TGCGCCAGCAGCCAACTAGGCCTTCATGCAGATACGCAGTATTTT. Its protein product is CASSQLGLHADTQYF.

This chain links TRBV6-5 with TRBJ1-1; D is uncertain. This CDR3 has 14 amino acids. The germline V and J ends were trimmed by 6 bases and 1 base, with 12 bases remaining between them. Germline V gene data show CDR1 as MNHEY and CDR2 as SVGAGI. The DNA of the CDR3 is TGTGCCAGCAGAAGAGCGCTACAGAACACTGAAGCTTTCTTT. Encoded protein: CASRRALQNTEAFF.

This sequence joins TRBV25-1 and TRBJ1-5; 10 positions agree with TRBD1. The V and J ends lost 1 base and 6 bases, in that order; junction bases with no gene match: 9. CDR1 MGHDK and CDR2 SYGVNS come from the germline V gene. The CDR3 is made up of 17 amino acids. The CDR3 bases are TGTGCCAGCAGTGAATCAGGGACAGGGGCGAGGGGTCAGCCCCAGCATTTT. Protein sequence: CASSESGTGARGQPQHF.

This chain links TRBV2 with TRBJ2-5; 7 bases match TRBD2. Germline trimming cut 6 bases from V and 1 base from J; bases unmatched to any gene: 11. The length of the CDR3 is 16 residues. Per germline, CDR1 SNHLY and CDR2 FYNNEI. As DNA, the CDR3 is TGTGCCAGCAGCCTAGAAGCGGGGACCCTCCAAGAGACCCAGTACTTC. It is translated as CASSLEAGTLQETQYF.

This sequence joins TRBV5-1 and TRBJ2-3, with no clear D. This CDR3 is built from 12 residues. Between the trimmed V and J ends, which lost 4 bases and 10 bases, there was a span of 13 bases. Per germline, CDR1 SGHRS and CDR2 YFSETQ. The CDR3 is CASSLTSSAQYF. In DNA, the CDR3 is TGCGCCAGCAGCCTGACAAGTTCTGCGCAGTATTTT.

CDR3 nucleotide sequence: TGTGCCAGCAGCCAAGGCGATGACAGCCCCTATGGCTACACCTTC. It is translated as CASSQGDDSPYGYTF. This chain uses TRBV4-2 with TRBJ1-2, with D tentatively TRBD1 (5 bases). The CDR3 has 15 amino acids. V was shortened by 1 base and J by 4 bases, with 13 bases between the two germline ends. Per germline, CDR1 LGHNA and CDR2 YNFKEQ.

The genes are TRBV6-5 and TRBJ2-7, with D uncertain. The CDR3 has 13 residues. CDR1 MNHEY and CDR2 SVGAGI come from the germline V gene. V was trimmed by 2 bases and J by 1 base, leaving 6 bases between them. The CDR3 loop reads CASSYDMSYEQYF. The CDR3 DNA sequence: TGTGCCAGCAGTTACGACATGTCCTACGAGCAGTACTTC.

CDR3 DNA: TGCGCCAGCAGCCAGGCGTCAGGAAACACTGAAGCTTTCTTT. This translates into CASSQASGNTEAFF. This sequence joins TRBV4-3 and TRBJ1-1; D not resolved. There are 14 residues in the CDR3. With 3 bases removed from V and 2 bases from J, the gap between germline ends came to 10 bases. CDR1 is LGHNA and CDR2 is YSLEER in the germline V gene.

V usage is TRBV9 and J usage is TRBJ2-7; 8 nucleotides line up with TRBD2. Germline CDR1 is SGDLS and CDR2 is YYNGEE. The CDR3 consists of 15 residues. Trimming removed 0 bases from V and 4 bases from J; junction bases left unmatched: 6. This CDR3 is CASSVGSSGRYEQYF. The DNA for the CDR3 is TGTGCCAGCAGCGTAGGATCTAGCGGGCGTTACGAGCAGTACTTC.

This clone has only a few counts. The rearrangement joins TRBV6-5 to TRBJ2-7, with a possible D match to TRBD2 (6 bases). The V gene's germline CDR1 is MNHEY and CDR2 SVGAGI. The CDR3 consists of 14 residues. V lost 2 bases, J lost 6 bases, and 14 bases lay in between. The CDR3 sequence: CASSYAGTRVEQYF. The DNA of the CDR3 is TGTGCCAGCAGTTACGCCGGGACTCGTGTCGAGCAGTACTTC.

The J gene is TRBJ1-2, the V gene TRBV4-3; possibly TRBD1 for D (6 bases). The germline V gene encodes CDR1 LGHNA and CDR2 YSLEER. The CDR3 sequence is 17 residues long. Trimming removed 0 bases from V and 0 bases from J, with 14 bases in between. In nucleotides, the CDR3 is TGCGCCAGCAGCCAAGATATGGGAGGGGGATCTAACTATGGCTACACCTTC. It codes for CASSQDMGGGSNYGYTF.

The table lists this clone with a few counts. The rearrangement links TRBV2 to TRBJ2-1; the D gene is possibly TRBD2 (5 bases). V was cut by 2 bases and J by 7 bases, with 15 bases left in between. CDR1 SNHLY and CDR2 FYNNEI come from the germline V gene. The CDR3 contains 15 residues. This CDR3 is CASSEMVLAGNEQFF. CDR3 coding DNA: TGTGCCAGCAGTGAAATGGTGCTAGCTGGGAATGAGCAGTTCTTC.

The chain uses TRBV7-2 and TRBJ1-2; 7 nucleotides line up with TRBD1. Trimming removed 2 bases from V and 3 bases from J; junction bases left unmatched: 12. The CDR3 runs to 17 residues. The V gene's germline CDR1 is SGHTA and CDR2 FQGNSA. The CDR3 reads CASSLNRQGRGHYGYTF. DNA of the CDR3: TGTGCCAGCAGCTTAAATAGACAGGGTCGGGGGCACTATGGCTACACCTTC.

J is TRBJ2-7 and V is TRBV19; no definite D call. This CDR3 is built from 13 residues. Per the germline V gene, CDR1 is LNHDA and CDR2 is SQIVND (reference sequence). V was pared by 1 base and J by 3 bases, with 7 bases between. Written as DNA, the CDR3 is TGTGCCAGTAGTATAGGACCTAGCTACGAGCAGTACTTC. Amino acids: CASSIGPSYEQYF.

The CDR3 DNA reads TGTGCCAGCAGCTTAGGGACTAGCGGGGCCAATGAGCAGTTCTTC. Translation: CASSLGTSGANEQFF. This chain connects TRBV11-3 to TRBJ2-1; 12 bases fit TRBD2. This CDR3 is built from 15 residues. Germline CDR1 and CDR2: SGHNT and YENEEA. V was clipped by 1 base and J by 6 bases; unmatched bases: 1.

Notes on this clone: An end of the junction differs from the germline gene, which may be a read error. The chain is built from TRBV7-9 and TRBJ2-3; 11 positions match TRBD2. The CDR3 has 19 residues. The germline V gene encodes CDR1 SEHNR and CDR2 FQNEAQ (reference sequence). CDR3 sequence reads: CVSSFQRASGGTSTDTQYF. Here the CDR3 DNA reads TGTGTCAGCAGCTTCCAACGGGCTAGCGGGGGGACTAGCACAGATACGCAGTATTTT. Supplemented by reference TRBV7-9 and TRBJ2-3, the full variable domain reads DTGVSQNPRHKITKRGQNVTFRCDPISEHNRLYWYRQTLGQGPEFLTYFQNEAQLEKSRLLSDRFSAERPKGSFSTLEIQRTEQGDSAMYLCVSSFQRASGGTSTDTQYFGPGTRLTVL.

The chain combines TRBV5-1 with TRBJ2-1; 9 nucleotides align to TRBD2. The J segment lost 8 bases and the V segment lost 0 bases, leaving 3 bases of the junction unmatched. Per the germline V gene, CDR1 is SGHRS and CDR2 is YFSETQ. This CDR3 contains 14 residues. CDR3 sequence: CASSLVLAGHEQFF. For the CDR3, the DNA is TGCGCCAGCAGCTTGGTGCTAGCGGGGCATGAGCAGTTCTTC.

V and J are TRBV5-5 and TRBJ1-5; TRBD1 matches 9 bases. The CDR3 sequence is 14 residues long. CDR1 is SGHKS and CDR2 is YYEKEE in the germline V gene (reference sequence). The V gene end was trimmed by 2 bases and the J gene end by 7 bases; junction bases not matched to a gene: 4. CDR3 residues: CASSLQGARQPQHF. The DNA of the CDR3 is TGTGCCAGCAGCTTACAGGGGGCACGGCAGCCCCAGCATTTT.

The chain couples TRBV10-1 to TRBJ2-1; a possible D gene is TRBD2 (6 bases). The CDR3 loop spans 15 amino acids. Germline V gene lookup returns CDR1 WNHNN and CDR2 SYGVQD (reference sequence). V shed 6 bases and J shed 0 bases, with 12 bases lying between them. As DNA, the CDR3 is TGCGCCAGCAGACCCGACGGGAGCTCCTACAATGAGCAGTTCTTC. Its protein product is CASRPDGSSYNEQFF.

The rearrangement uses TRBV5-1 and TRBJ2-3, with TRBD2 matching 12 bases. The CDR3 is 18 amino acids. The germline V gene has CDR1 SGHRS and CDR2 YFSETQ. The junction had 9 bases not matched to a gene; V was cut back by 4 bases and J by 0 bases. The CDR3 DNA sequence: TGCGCCAGCAGCCGGGCTAGCGGGGGGGATACTAGCACAGATACGCAGTATTTT. Its translation: CASSRASGGDTSTDTQYF.

This clone was seen only a few times. The chain employs TRBV4-1 and TRBJ2-2; TRBD1 aligns across 9 bases. V lost 1 base and J lost 4; bases outside the gene matches: 4. The CDR3 is 16 amino acids. Germline CDR1 MGHRA, CDR2 YSYEKL. The chain's CDR3 is CASSQGGQGTTGELFF. CDR3 coding DNA: TGCGCCAGCAGCCAAGGAGGACAGGGGACCACCGGGGAGCTGTTTTTT.

The chain links TRBV2 to TRBJ2-3, with TRBD2 matching 8 bases. This CDR3 is built from 16 residues. Trimming took 4 bases from V and 2 from J; bases not matched to a gene: 8. Germline loops: CDR1 SNHLY, CDR2 FYNNEI. Written as DNA, the CDR3 is TGTGCCAGCAGTGTTGAGCGGGGGCCCACCACAGATACGCAGTATTTT. It specifies CASSVERGPTTDTQYF.